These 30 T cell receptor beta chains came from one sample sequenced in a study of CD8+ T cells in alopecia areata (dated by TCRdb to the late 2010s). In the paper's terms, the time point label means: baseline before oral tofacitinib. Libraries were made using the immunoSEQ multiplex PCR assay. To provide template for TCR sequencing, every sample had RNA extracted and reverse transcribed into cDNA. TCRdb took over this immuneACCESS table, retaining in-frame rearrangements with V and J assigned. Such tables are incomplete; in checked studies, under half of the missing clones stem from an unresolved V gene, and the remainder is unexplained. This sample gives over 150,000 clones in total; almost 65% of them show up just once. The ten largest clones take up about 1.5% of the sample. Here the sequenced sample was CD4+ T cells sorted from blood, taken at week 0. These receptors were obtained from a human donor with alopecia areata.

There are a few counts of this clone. This chain's CDR3 is CASSVTGANVLTF. The CDR3 DNA sequence: TGTGCCAGCAGTGTTACCGGGGCCAACGTCCTGACTTTC. The chain combines TRBV25-1 with TRBJ2-6, with D unresolved. V gave up 4 bases and J gave up 4 bases, with 5 bases separating them. This CDR3 comprises 13 residues. Germline V lookup: CDR1 MGHDK, CDR2 SYGVNS.

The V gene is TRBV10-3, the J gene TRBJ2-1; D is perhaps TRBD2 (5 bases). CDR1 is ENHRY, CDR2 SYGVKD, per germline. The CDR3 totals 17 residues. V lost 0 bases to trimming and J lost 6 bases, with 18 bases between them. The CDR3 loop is CAISESGSGRSSNEQFF. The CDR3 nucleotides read TGTGCCATCAGTGAGTCAGGGAGTGGACGTAGTTCCAATGAGCAGTTCTTC.

In nucleotides, the CDR3 is TGTGCCAGCAGCTCCGGACAGGGGTTAAACTATGGCTACACCTTC. Its translation is CASSSGQGLNYGYTF. V is TRBV7-9 and J is TRBJ1-2; 9 nucleotides align to TRBD1. Trimming cost V 4 bases and J 2 bases; bases outside gene matches: 5. The CDR3 is made up of 15 amino acids. The germline V gene encodes CDR1 SEHNR and CDR2 FQNEAQ (reference sequence).

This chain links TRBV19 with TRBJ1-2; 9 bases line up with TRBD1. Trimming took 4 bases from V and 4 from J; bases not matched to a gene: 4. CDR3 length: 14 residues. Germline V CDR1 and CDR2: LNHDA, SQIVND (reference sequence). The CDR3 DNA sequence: TGTGCCAGTAGTAAGGGACAGGGCAGCTATGGCTACACCTTC. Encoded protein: CASSKGQGSYGYTF.

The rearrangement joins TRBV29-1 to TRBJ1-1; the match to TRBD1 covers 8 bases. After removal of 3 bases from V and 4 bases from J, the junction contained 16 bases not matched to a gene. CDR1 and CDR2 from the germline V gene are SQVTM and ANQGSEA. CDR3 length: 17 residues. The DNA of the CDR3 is TGCAGCGTTGAGGTTCCAGGGGGCAGCGGGTTTGGCACTGAAGCTTTCTTT. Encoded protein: CSVEVPGGSGFGTEAFF.

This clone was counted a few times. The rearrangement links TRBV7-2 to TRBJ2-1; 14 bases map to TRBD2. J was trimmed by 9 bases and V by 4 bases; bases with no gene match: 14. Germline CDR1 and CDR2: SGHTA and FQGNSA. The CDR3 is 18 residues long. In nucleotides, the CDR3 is TGTGCCAGCAGCTACACCCCGGGACTAGCGGGGGCCACGGCTGAGCAGTTCTTC. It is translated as CASSYTPGLAGATAEQFF.

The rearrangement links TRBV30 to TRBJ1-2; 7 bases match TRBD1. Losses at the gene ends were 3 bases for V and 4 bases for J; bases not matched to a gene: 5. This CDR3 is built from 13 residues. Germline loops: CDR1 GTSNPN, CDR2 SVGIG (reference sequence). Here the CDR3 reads CAWRGTAGYGYTF. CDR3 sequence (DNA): TGTGCCTGGAGAGGGACAGCGGGCTATGGCTACACCTTC.

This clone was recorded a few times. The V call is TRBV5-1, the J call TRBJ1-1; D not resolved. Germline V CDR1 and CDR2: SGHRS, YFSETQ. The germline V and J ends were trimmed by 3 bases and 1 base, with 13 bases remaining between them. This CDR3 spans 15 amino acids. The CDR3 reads CASSSKPGRNTEAFF. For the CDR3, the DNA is TGCGCCAGCAGCTCGAAACCTGGACGGAACACTGAAGCTTTCTTT.

The CDR3 protein is CSVEGVSYNEQFF. The CDR3 nucleotides are TGCAGCGTTGAAGGGGTCTCCTACAATGAGCAGTTCTTC. The V and J genes are TRBV29-1 and TRBJ2-1; D is ambiguous. CDR1 is SQVTM, CDR2 ANQGSEA, per germline. Trimming took 1 base from V and 0 from J, leaving 4 bases between them. The CDR3 extends over 13 amino acids.

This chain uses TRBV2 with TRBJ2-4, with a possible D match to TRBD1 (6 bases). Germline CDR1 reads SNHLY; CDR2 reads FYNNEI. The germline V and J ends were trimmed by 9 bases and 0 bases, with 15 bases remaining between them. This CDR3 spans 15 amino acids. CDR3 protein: CASNLDRPAKNIQYF. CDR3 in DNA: TGTGCCAGTAATCTAGACAGGCCAGCCAAAAACATTCAGTACTTC.

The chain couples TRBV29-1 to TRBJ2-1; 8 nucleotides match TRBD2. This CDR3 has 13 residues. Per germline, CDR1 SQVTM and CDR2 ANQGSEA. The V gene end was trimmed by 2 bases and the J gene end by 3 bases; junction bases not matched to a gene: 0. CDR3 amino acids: CSVELAGYNEQFF. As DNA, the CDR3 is TGCAGCGTTGAACTAGCGGGCTACAATGAGCAGTTCTTC.

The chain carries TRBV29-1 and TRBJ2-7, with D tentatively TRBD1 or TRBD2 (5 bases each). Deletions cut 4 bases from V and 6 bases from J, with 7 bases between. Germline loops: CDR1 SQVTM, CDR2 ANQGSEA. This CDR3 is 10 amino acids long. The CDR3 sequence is CSVVGVEQYF. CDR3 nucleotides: TGCAGCGTTGTGGGGGTCGAGCAGTACTTC.

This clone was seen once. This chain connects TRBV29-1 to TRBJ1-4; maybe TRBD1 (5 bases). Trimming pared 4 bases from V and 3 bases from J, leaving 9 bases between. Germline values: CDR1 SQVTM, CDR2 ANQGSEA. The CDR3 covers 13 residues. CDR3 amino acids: CSVGGDANEKLFF. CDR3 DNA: TGCAGCGTTGGGGGGGATGCTAATGAAAAACTGTTTTTT.

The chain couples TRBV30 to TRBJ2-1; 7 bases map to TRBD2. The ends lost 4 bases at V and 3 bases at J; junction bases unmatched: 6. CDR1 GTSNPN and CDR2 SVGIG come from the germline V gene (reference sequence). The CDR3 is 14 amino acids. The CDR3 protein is CAWMRTRIYNEQFF. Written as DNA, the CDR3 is TGTGCCTGGATGCGGACTAGAATCTACAATGAGCAGTTCTTC. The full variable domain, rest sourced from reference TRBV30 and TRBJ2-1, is SQTIHQWPATLVQPVGSPLSLECTVEGTSNPNLYWYRQAAGRGLQLLFYSVGIGQISSEVPQNLSASRPQDRQFILSSKKLLLSDSGFYLCAWMRTRIYNEQFFGPGTRLTVL.

For the CDR3, the DNA is TGCGCCAGCAGCTTAACCGGGACAGGGTTCCAAGAGACCCAGTACTTC. As protein: CASSLTGTGFQETQYF. The chain employs TRBV5-1 and TRBJ2-5; 9 bases match TRBD1. Unmatched junction bases numbered 6, after V lost 2 bases and J lost 1 base. This CDR3 has 16 amino acids. Germline CDR1 reads SGHRS; CDR2 reads YFSETQ.

The DNA for the CDR3 is TGTGCCAGCAGCGAAAGCGTCGGGGGCGAGCAGTACTTC. Encoded protein: CASSESVGGEQYF. This chain links TRBV6-1 with TRBJ2-7, with D possibly being TRBD2 (6 bases). Trimming shortened V by 6 bases and J by 6 bases, and 15 bases separated the two germline ends. The CDR3 extends over 13 amino acids. The germline CDR1 and CDR2 sequences are MNHNS and SASEGT.

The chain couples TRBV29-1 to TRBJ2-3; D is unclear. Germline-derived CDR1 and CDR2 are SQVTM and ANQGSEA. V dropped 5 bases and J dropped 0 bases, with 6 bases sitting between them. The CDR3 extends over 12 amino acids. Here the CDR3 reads CSVRVSTDTQYF. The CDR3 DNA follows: TGCAGCGTTCGGGTGAGCACAGATACGCAGTATTTT.

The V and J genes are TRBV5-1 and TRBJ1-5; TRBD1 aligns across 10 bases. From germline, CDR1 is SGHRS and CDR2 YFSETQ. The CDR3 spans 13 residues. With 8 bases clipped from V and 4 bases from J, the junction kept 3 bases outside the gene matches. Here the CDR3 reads CARTGGRNQPQHF. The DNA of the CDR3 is TGCGCCAGGACAGGGGGCCGGAATCAGCCCCAGCATTTT.

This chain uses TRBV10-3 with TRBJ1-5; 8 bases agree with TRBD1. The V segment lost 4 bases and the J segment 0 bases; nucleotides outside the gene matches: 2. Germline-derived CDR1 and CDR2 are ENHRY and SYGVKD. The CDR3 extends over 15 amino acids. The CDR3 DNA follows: TGTGCCATCAGTGTCGGACAGGGTAGCAATCAGCCCCAGCATTTT. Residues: CAISVGQGSNQPQHF.

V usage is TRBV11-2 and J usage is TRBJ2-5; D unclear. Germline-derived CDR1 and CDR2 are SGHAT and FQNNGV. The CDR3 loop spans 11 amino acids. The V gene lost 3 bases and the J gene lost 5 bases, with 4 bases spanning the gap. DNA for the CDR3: TGTGCCAGCAGCTTTACCGAGACCCAGTACTTC. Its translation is CASSFTETQYF.

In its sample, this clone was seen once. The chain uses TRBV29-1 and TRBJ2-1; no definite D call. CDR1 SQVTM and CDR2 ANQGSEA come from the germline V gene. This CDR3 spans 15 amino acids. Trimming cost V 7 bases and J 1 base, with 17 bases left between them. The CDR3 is CSGDVLGQSYNEQFF. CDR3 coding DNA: TGCAGCGGGGATGTGTTGGGTCAATCCTACAATGAGCAGTTCTTC.

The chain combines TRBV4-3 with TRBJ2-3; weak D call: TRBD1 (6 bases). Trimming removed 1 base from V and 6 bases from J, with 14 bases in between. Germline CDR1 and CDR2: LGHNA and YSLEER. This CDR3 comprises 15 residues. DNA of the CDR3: TGCGCCAGCAGCCAAGCGGACAGAGGCATGGATACGCAGTATTTT. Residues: CASSQADRGMDTQYF.

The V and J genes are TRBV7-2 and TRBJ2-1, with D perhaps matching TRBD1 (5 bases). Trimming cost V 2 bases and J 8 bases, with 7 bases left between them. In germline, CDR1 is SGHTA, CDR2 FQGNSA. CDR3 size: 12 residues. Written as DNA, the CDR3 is TGTGCCAGCAGCTTAAAAGGGGATGAGCAGTTCTTC. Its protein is CASSLKGDEQFF.

In nucleotides, the CDR3 is TGTGCCAGCAGCTTAGAGGGCTCTGTATACAATGAGCAGTTCTTC. Its translation: CASSLEGSVYNEQFF. The rearrangement links TRBV7-2 to TRBJ2-1, with no clear D. Trimming cost V 1 base and J 4 bases, with 11 bases left between them. Germline values: CDR1 SGHTA, CDR2 FQGNSA. This CDR3 is 15 amino acids long.

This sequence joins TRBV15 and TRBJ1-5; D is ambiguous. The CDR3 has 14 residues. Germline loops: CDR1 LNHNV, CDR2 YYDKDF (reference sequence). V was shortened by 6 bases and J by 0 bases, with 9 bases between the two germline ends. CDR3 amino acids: CATSRRISNQPQHF. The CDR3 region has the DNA TGTGCCACCAGTCGTCGGATTAGCAATCAGCCCCAGCATTTT.

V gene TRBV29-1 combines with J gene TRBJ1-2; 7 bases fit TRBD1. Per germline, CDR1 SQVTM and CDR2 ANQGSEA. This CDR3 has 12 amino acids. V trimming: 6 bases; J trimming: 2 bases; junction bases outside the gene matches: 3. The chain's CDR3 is CSVRQGNYGYTF. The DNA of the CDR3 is TGCAGCGTCAGACAGGGAAACTATGGCTACACCTTC.

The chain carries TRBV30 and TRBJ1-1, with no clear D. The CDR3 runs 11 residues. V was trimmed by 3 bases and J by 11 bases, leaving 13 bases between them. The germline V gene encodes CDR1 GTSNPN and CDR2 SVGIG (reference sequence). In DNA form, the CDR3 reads TGTGCCTGGAGCGCTCAGGCCTGGGCTTTCTTT. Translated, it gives CAWSAQAWAFF.

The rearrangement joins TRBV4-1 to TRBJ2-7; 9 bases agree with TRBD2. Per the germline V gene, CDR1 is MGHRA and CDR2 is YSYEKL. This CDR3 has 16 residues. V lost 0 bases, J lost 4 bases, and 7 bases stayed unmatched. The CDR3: CASSQERRGGMYEQYF. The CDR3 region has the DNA TGCGCCAGCAGCCAAGAGAGGCGGGGGGGTATGTACGAGCAGTACTTC.

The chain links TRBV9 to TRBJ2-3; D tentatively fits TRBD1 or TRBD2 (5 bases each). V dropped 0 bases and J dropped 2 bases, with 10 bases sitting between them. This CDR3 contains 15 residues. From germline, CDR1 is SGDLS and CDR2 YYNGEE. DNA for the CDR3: TGTGCCAGCAGCGTAGATGGGGGACCCACAGATACGCAGTATTTT. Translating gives CASSVDGGPTDTQYF.

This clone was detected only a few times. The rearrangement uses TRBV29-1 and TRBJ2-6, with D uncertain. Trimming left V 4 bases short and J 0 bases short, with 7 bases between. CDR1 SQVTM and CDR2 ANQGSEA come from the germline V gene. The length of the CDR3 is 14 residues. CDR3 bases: TGCAGCGTTGCGGGCAGCTCTGGGGCCAACGTCCTGACTTTC. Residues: CSVAGSSGANVLTF.